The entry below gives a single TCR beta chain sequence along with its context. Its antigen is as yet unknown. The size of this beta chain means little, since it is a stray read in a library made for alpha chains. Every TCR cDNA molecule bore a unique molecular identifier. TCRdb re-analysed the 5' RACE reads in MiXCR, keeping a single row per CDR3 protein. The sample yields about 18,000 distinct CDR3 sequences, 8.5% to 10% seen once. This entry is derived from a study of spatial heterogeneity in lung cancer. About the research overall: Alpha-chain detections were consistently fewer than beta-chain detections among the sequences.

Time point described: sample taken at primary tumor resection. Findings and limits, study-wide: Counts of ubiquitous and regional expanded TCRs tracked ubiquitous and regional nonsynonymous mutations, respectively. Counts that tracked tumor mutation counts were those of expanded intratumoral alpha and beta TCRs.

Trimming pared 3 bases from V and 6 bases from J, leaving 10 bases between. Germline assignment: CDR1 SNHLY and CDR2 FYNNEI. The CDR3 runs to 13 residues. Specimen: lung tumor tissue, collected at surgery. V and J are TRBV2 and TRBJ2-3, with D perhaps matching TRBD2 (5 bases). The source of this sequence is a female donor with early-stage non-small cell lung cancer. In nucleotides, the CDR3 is TGTGCCAGCAGTGACCGGGGAACGGATACGCAGTATTTT. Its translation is CASSDRGTDTQYF.